This T cell receptor (beta chain) was obtained from a study of blood T cell repertoires in COVID-19. On the study more broadly: Acute-phase and convalescent COVID-19 samples originated in the United States, Italy and Spain.

CDR3 length: 15 amino acids. CDR1 MNHEY and CDR2 SVGEGT come from the germline V gene. V lost 4 bases to trimming and J lost 3 bases; unmatched junction nucleotides: 8. The data were produced by immunoSEQ multiplex PCR, yet TCRdb's version contains in-frame clones alone and is incomplete. The data contain about 220,000 clones, about 85% of them singletons. The sequenced material came from PBMCs or T cells enriched from blood (not recorded which). The chain couples TRBV6-2 or TRBV6-3 to TRBJ1-2; 7 nucleotides align to TRBD1. The clonotype was recovered from a woman under 40 who had recovered from COVID-19. CDR3 DNA sequence: TGTGCCAGCAGTTCCGTCGGGACAGAACACTATGGCTACACCTTC. Residues: CASSSVGTEHYGYTF.